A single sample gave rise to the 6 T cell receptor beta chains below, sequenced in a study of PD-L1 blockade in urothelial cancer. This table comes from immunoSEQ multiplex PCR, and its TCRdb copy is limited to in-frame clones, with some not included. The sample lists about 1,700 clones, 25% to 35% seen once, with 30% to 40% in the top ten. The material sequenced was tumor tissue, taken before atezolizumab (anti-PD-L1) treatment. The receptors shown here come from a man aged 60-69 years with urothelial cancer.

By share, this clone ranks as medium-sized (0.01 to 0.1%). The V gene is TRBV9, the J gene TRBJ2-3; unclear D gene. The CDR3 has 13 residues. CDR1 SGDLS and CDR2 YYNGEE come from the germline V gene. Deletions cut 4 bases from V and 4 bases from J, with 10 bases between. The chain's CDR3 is CASSRMMSDTQYF. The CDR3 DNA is TGTGCCAGCAGCCGGATGATGTCAGATACGCAGTATTTT. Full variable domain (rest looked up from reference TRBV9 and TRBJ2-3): DSGVTQTPKHLITATGQRVTLRCSPRSGDLSVYWYQQSLDQGLQFLIQYYNGEERAKGNILERFSAQQFPDLHSELNLSSLELGDSALYFCASSRMMSDTQYFGPGTRLTVL.

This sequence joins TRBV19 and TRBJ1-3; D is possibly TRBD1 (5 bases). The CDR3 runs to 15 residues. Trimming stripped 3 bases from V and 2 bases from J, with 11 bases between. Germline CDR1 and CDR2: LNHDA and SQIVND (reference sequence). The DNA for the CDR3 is TGTGCCAGTAGTATGCAAGGGGCGGCTGGAAACACCATATATTTT. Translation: CASSMQGAAGNTIYF.

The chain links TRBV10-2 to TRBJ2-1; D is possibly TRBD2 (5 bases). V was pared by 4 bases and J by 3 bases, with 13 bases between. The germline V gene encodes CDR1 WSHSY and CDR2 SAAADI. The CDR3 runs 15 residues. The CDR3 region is CASSGGGYNYNEQFF. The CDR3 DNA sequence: TGCGCCAGCAGTGGAGGCGGGTATAACTACAATGAGCAGTTCTTC.

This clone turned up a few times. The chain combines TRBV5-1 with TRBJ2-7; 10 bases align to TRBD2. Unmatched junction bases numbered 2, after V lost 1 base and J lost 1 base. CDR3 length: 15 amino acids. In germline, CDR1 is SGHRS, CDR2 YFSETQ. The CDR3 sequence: CASSLSSGGSYEQYF. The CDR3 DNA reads TGCGCCAGCAGCTTGTCTAGCGGGGGATCCTACGAGCAGTACTTC.

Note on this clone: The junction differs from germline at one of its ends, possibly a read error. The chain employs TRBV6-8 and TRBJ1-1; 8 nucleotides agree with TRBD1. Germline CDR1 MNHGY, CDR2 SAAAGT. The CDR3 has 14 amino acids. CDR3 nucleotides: TGTGCCAGCAGTTCAGGGGGCATGAACACTAAAGCTTTCTTT. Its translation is CASSSGGMNTKAFF.

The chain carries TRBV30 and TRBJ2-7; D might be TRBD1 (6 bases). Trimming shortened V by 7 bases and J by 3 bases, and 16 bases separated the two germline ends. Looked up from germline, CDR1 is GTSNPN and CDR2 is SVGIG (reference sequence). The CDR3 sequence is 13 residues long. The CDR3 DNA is TGTGCCTCTACACGTCAGGGGATCTACGAGCAGTACTTC. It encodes CASTRQGIYEQYF.